The present T cell receptor beta chain was sequenced within a study of cytomegalovirus exposure and HLA in healthy donors. Study findings and constraints: Accurate predictions that matched the HLA-A and HLA-B alleles of most subjects were reportedly made from TCR beta sequences. Roughly uniform depth of sequencing across donors was assumed in presence/absence analyses.

The PCR used 60 Vbeta and 13 Jbeta primers. In the original processing: Roughly 11 million shared chains were among approximately 80 million unique TCR beta chains counted in a later analysis. Only in-frame clones appear in the TCRdb table, and some are missing; sequencing was by immunoSEQ multiplex PCR. That table furnishes V, J and clone size, whereas the DNA furnished D and trimming. The sample contains about 110,000 clones, 73% of which appear only once. This clone was recorded only once. The antigen is undetermined. Germline CDR1 MDHEN, CDR2 SYDVKM. V lost 1 base, J lost 2 bases, and 15 bases lay in between. The CDR3 length is 16 residues.

The chain carries TRBV28 and TRBJ2-7; tentatively, D is TRBD1 (7 bases). Sequenced: PBMCs. This receptor was taken from a young man in good health and CMV-seronegative. In DNA, the CDR3 is TGTGCCAGCAGTTTATTTGGGGCGGGGACAGCCTACGAGCAGTACTTC. This gives the protein CASSLFGAGTAYEQYF.